The 7 T cell receptor beta chains reported below all come from one sample, sequenced in a study of T cell clonotyping in hematopoietic cell transplantation. The method was immunoSEQ multiplex PCR; TCRdb's version includes in-frame clones alone and lacks a portion of them. The data show approximately 12,000 clones, 85% to 90% seen once. This specimen was PBMCs, taken 100 days after allogeneic stem cell transplant. Receptors were obtained from a female patient between 55 and 75 years old who had an allogeneic stem cell transplant from an unrelated donor, so the T cells may come from the graft donor. Some clones in this sample may be carry-over from other donors' samples.

The rearrangement uses TRBV27 and TRBJ1-2, with D possibly matching TRBD1 (5 bases). Germline-derived CDR1 and CDR2 are MNHEY and SMNVEV (reference sequence). With 8 bases removed from V and 3 bases from J, the gap between germline ends came to 10 bases. This CDR3 spans 12 amino acids. This CDR3 reads CASAGRDYGYTF. The CDR3 coding sequence is TGTGCCAGCGCGGGGCGGGACTATGGCTACACCTTC.

The gene calls are TRBV30 and TRBJ1-2; no firm D call. Germline CDR1 GTSNPN, CDR2 SVGIG (reference sequence). The CDR3 contains 15 residues. Trimming stripped 4 bases from V and 8 bases from J, with 23 bases between. The CDR3 nucleotides are TGTGCCTGGACCCTCGGGAGTACACCAAACCGGGGCTACACCTTC. This gives the protein CAWTLGSTPNRGYTF.

The chain uses TRBV7-2 and TRBJ2-7, with D uncertain. V dropped 4 bases and J dropped 0 bases, with 4 bases sitting between them. Germline V gives CDR1 SGHTA, CDR2 FQGNSA. The CDR3 consists of 12 residues. The CDR3 loop is CASSSNSYEQYF. The CDR3, as DNA: TGTGCCAGCAGCTCAAACTCCTACGAGCAGTACTTC.

The rearrangement joins TRBV28 to TRBJ1-4, with no clear D. V dropped 4 bases and J dropped 5 bases, with 14 bases sitting between them. Germline assignment: CDR1 MDHEN and CDR2 SYDVKM. There are 15 residues in the CDR3. CDR3 sequence: CASSYTGPSNEKLFF. The DNA for the CDR3 is TGTGCCAGCAGTTATACCGGGCCCTCGAATGAAAAACTGTTTTTT.

The chain recombines TRBV11-3 with TRBJ2-1, with 7 positions matching TRBD1. Germline loops: CDR1 SGHNT, CDR2 YENEEA. CDR3 length: 15 residues. V shed 4 bases and J 8 bases; nucleotides not matched to a gene: 11. Written as DNA, the CDR3 is TGTGCCAGCAGCTCTCGGACAGGCTTGGGCGATGAGCAGTTCTTC. It translates to CASSSRTGLGDEQFF. Based on the CDR3 plus reference TRBV11-3 and TRBJ2-1, the full variable domain is EAGVVQSPRYKIIEKKQPVAFWCNPISGHNTLYWYLQNLGQGPELLIRYENEEAVDDSQLPKDRFSAERLKGVDSTLKIQPAELGDSAVYLCASSSRTGLGDEQFFGPGTRLTVL.

The chain has TRBV10-3 and TRBJ2-1, with D unresolved. CDR1 ENHRY and CDR2 SYGVKD come from the germline V gene. V lost 2 bases, J lost 12 bases, and 14 bases lay in between. The CDR3 loop spans 13 amino acids. The CDR3 sequence is CAISEDPNWGQFF. The CDR3 nucleotides are TGTGCCATCAGTGAGGACCCAAACTGGGGGCAGTTCTTC.

V and J are TRBV5-4 and TRBJ2-1; 7 nucleotides match TRBD2. The germline CDR1 and CDR2 sequences are SGHNT and YYREEE (reference sequence). The CDR3 extends over 13 amino acids. Trimming cost V 9 bases and J 3 bases; bases outside gene matches: 6. Written as DNA, the CDR3 is TGTGCCATTGCGGGGAGGGACTACAATGAGCAGTTCTTC. Residues: CAIAGRDYNEQFF.